This TCR beta chain was profiled in a study of CD8 T cells in Susac syndrome (dated by TCRdb to between 2018 and 2021). A note on the overall study: Repertoire sequencing was used to test whether CD8+ T cell activation and differentiation in Susac syndrome was antigen driven. CD8+ T cell repertoire clonality was compared between about 12 healthy donors, approximately 14 Susac syndrome patients and roughly 15 multiple sclerosis patients. Overall results and qualifications from the work: The TCR sequencing and HLA analysis was acknowledged to have included a relatively small number of individuals.

As concerns this clonotype: Which antigen it targets is not known. No qualities accompany the bases; no much larger clone lies one base away.

RNA was extracted with the RNeasy kit and about 0.5 to 1 ug was reverse transcribed using random hexamers. The immunoSEQ multiplex PCR assay, which covers 54 Vbeta and 13 Jbeta segments, was used to amplify TCR beta CDR3 regions. PCR amplification bias was corrected by using a synthetic template baseline for primer optimization and computational correction. The original methods were these. Reads were annotated to V, D and J genes per IMGT and analyzed with immunoSEQ Analyzer, keeping only productive sequences. To calculate clonality, Shannon entropy was normalized by log2 of the number of productive unique sequences and then subtracted from one. For each patient and control, public and private clones were evaluated among the 100 most prevalent clones. Clones were defined as Susac-specific when absent from the healthy and MS cohorts, from roughly 1,100 published viral clones and from other ImmuneACCESS disease sequences. TCRdb reprocessed the public reads (quality trimming at Q25 with fastp, clone calling with MiXCR) and kept in-frame beta chains. CDR3 protein sequences are deduplicated, and each keeps its most common genes and DNA. What appears here as the V and J calls and clone size reflects TCRdb's work, not the paper's. The sample has about 90,000 distinct CDR3 sequences on record, 85% to 95% of them singletons. Of the sample, less than 0.35% falls within the top ten clones.

CDR1 and CDR2 are read off the germline V gene (reference sequence) as MNHEY and SMNVEV. The cysteine opens and the phenylalanine closes a CDR3 of 13 amino acids. The entry retains the CDR3 DNA only, 39 bases that are in frame from base 1. V is cut back by 5 bases and J by 5 bases, with 3 bases in the junction unmatched. Peripheral blood CD8+ and CD4+ T cells from healthy donors, Susac syndrome patients and multiple sclerosis patients were profiled using high-throughput TCR beta sequencing. Healthy donors were age- and sex-matched controls. Bulk CD8+ and CD4+ T cells were purified magnetically by negative isolation, whereas CD8+ TEMRA cells were enriched by FACS. Blood was collected in EDTA tubes and processed within 24 hours, with PBMCs isolated through density gradient centrifugation. PBMCs destined for TCR sequencing were cryopreserved in liquid nitrogen and later thawed in a 37 °C water bath. A purity of at least 90% was achieved for sorted or isolated CD4+, CD8+ and CD8+ TEMRA cells.

The clonotype was recovered from a human donor in good health. The specimen sequenced was CD8+ T cells from PBMCs. The sequence links TRBV27 to TRBJ2-3; TRBD1 lines up with 8 middle nucleotides. The CDR3 region reads CASSLGQVDTQYF. In nucleotide form, the sequence is TGTGCCAGCAGTCTGGGACAGGTAGATACGCAGTATTTT.